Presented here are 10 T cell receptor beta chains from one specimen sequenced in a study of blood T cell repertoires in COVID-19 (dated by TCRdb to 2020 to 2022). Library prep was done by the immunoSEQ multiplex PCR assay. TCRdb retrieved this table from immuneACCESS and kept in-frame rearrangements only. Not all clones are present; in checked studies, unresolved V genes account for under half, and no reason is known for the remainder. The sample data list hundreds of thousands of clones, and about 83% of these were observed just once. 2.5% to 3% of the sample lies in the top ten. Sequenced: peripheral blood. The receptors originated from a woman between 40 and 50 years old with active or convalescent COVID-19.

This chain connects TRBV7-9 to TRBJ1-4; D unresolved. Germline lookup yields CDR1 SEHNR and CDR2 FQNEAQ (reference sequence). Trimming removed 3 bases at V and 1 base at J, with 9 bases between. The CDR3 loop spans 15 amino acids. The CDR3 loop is CASSFTEITNEKLFF. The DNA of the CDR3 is TGTGCCAGCAGCTTCACAGAGATAACTAATGAAAAACTGTTTTTT.

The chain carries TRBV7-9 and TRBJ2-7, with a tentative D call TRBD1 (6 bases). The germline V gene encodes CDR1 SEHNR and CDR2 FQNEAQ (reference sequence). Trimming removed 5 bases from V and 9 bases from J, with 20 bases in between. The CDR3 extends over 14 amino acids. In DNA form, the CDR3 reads TGTGCCAGCAGCCCTGGACAGAAGATCGAAGGGCAGTACTTC. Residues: CASSPGQKIEGQYF.

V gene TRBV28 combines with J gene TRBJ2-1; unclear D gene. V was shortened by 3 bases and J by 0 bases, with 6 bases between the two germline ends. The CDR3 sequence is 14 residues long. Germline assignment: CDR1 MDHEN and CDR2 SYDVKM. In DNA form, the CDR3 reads TGTGCCAGCAGTTTCCTGAGCTCCTACAATGAGCAGTTCTTC. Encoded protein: CASSFLSSYNEQFF.

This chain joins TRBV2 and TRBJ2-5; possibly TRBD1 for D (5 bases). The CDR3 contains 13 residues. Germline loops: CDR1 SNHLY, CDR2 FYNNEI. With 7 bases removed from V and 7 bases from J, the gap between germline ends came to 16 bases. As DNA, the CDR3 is TGTGCCAGCACCTCATCAGGGTGGGTGACCCAGTACTTC. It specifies CASTSSGWVTQYF.

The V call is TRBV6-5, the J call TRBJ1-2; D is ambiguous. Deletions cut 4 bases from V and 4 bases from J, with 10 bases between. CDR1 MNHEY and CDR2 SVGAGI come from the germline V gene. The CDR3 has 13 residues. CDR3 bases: TGTGCCAGCAGTTCCCGACTAAGCTATGGCTACACCTTC. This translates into CASSSRLSYGYTF.

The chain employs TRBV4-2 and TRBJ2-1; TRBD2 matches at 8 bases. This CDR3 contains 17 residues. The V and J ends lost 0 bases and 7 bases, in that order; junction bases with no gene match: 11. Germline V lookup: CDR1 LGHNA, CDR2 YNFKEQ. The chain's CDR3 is CASSQDGLSGGGNEQFF. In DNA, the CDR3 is TGTGCCAGCAGCCAAGACGGTTTAAGCGGGGGCGGGAATGAGCAGTTCTTC.

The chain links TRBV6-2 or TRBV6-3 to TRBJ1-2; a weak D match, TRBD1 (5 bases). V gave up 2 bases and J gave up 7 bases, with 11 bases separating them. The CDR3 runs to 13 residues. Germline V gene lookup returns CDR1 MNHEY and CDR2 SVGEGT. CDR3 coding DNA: TGTGCCAGCAGTTACCCCAGGGAGGGTGGCTACACCTTC. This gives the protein CASSYPREGGYTF.

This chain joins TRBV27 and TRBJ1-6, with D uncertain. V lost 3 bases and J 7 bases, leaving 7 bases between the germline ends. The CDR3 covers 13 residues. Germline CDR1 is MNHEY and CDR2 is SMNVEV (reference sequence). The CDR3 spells CASSLRQNSPLHF. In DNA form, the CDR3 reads TGTGCCAGCAGTTTGCGGCAAAATTCACCCCTCCACTTT.

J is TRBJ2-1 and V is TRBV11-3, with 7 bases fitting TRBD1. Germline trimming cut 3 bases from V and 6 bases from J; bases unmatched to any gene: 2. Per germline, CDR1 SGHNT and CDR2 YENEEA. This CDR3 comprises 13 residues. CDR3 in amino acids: CASSFNRGNEQFF. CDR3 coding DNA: TGTGCCAGCAGCTTCAACAGGGGCAATGAGCAGTTCTTC. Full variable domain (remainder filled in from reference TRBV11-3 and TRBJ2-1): EAGVVQSPRYKIIEKKQPVAFWCNPISGHNTLYWYLQNLGQGPELLIRYENEEAVDDSQLPKDRFSAERLKGVDSTLKIQPAELGDSAVYLCASSFNRGNEQFFGPGTRLTVL.

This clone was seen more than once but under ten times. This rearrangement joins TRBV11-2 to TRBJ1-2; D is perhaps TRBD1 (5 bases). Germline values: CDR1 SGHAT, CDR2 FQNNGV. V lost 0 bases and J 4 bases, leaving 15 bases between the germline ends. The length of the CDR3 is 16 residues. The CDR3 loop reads CASSLDQGRVIYGYTF. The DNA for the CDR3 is TGTGCCAGCAGCTTAGATCAAGGCAGGGTTATCTATGGCTACACCTTC. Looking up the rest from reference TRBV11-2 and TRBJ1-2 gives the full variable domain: EAGVAQSPRYKIIEKRQSVAFWCNPISGHATLYWYQQILGQGPKLLIQFQNNGVVDDSQLPKDRFSAERLKGVDSTLKIQPAKLEDSAVYLCASSLDQGRVIYGYTFGSGTRLTVV.